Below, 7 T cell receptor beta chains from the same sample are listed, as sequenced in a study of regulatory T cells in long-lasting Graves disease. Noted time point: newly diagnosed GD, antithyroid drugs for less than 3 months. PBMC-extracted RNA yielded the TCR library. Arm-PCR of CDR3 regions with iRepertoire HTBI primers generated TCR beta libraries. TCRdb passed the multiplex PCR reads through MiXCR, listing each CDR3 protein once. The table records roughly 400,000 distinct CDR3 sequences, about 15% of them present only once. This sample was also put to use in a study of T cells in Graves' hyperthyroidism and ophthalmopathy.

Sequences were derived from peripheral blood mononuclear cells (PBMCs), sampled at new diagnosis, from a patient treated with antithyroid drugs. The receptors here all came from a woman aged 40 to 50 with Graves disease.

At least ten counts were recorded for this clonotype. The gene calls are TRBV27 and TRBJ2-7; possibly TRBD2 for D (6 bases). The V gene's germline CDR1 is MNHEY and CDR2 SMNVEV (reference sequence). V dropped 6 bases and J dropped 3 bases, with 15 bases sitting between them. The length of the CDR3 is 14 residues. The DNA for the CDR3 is TGTGCCAGCAGCCTCTTCCGAGCGGGCTACGAGCAGTACTTC. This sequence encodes CASSLFRAGYEQYF.

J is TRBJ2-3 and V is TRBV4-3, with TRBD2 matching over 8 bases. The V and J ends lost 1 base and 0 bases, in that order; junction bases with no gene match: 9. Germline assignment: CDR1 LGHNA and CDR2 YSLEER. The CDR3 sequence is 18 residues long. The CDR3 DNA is TGCGCCAGCAGCCAAGGTTCCCAGCGGGAGTTTAGCACAGATACGCAGTATTTT. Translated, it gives CASSQGSQREFSTDTQYF.

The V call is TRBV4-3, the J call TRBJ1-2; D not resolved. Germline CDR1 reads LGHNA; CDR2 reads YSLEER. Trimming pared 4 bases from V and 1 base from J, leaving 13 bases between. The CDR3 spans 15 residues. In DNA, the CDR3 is TGCGCCAGCAGCCCGCATAGAGACCTTAACTATGGCTACACCTTC. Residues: CASSPHRDLNYGYTF.

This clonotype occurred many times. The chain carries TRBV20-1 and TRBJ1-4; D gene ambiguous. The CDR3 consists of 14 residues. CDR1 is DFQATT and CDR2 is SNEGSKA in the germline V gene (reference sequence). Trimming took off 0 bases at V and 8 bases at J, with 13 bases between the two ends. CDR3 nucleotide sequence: TGCAGTGCTAGAGAGGGAAGAGGAGGGGAAAAACTGTTTTTT. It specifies CSAREGRGGEKLFF.

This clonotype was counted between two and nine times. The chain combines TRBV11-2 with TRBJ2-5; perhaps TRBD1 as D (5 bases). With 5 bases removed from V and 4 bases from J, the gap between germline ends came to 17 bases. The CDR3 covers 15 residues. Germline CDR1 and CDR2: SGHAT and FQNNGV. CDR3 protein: CASSRGLEWVETQYF. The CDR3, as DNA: TGTGCCAGCAGCAGGGGCCTTGAGTGGGTAGAGACCCAGTACTTC.

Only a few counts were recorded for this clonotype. This chain's CDR3 is CATKFQGEPEQYF. The CDR3 bases are TGTGCCACCAAGTTCCAGGGGGAGCCCGAGCAGTACTTC. The rearrangement joins TRBV15 to TRBJ2-7; 7 nucleotides align to TRBD1. The CDR3 totals 13 residues. Germline V lookup: CDR1 LNHNV, CDR2 YYDKDF (reference sequence). The V gene end was trimmed by 7 bases and the J gene end by 6 bases; junction bases not matched to a gene: 9. The variable domain in full, with the rest retrieved from reference TRBV15 and TRBJ2-7, is DAMVIQNPRYQVTQFGKPVTLSCSQTLNHNVMYWYQQKSSQAPKLLFHYYDKDFNNEADTPDNFQSRRPNTSFCFLDIRSPGLGDTAMYLCATKFQGEPEQYFGPGTRLTVT.

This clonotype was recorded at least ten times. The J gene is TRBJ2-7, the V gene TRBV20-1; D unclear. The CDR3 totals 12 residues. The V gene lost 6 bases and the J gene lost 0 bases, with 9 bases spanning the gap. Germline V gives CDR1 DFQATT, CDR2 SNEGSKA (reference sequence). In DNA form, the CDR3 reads TGCAGTGCCCCCCTGAACTCCTACGAGCAGTACTTC. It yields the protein CSAPLNSYEQYF.